This TCR beta chain derives from a study of blood T cell repertoires in COVID-19. V lost 3 bases and J 5 bases, leaving 16 bases between the germline ends. The CDR3 extends over 15 amino acids. CDR1 and CDR2 (germline): LNHDA, SQIVND (reference sequence). Here immunoSEQ multiplex PCR was the method, and the copy in TCRdb shows in-frame clones only, minus some. The sample yields under 140,000 clones, 75% to 80% seen once. V is TRBV19 and J is TRBJ1-2; no clear D gene. Sequenced material: peripheral blood. This TCR came from a woman of 80 years or more with active or convalescent COVID-19. The CDR3 protein is CASSIEGIPGYGYTF. The CDR3 DNA sequence: TGTGCCAGTAGTATTGAAGGGATACCGGGGTATGGCTACACCTTC.